This record concerns one TCR beta chain sequence. Its antigen is still unknown. This record belongs to a study of T cell responses to AZD1222 COVID-19 vaccine. Whole-study results and caveats: The span of vaccine-associated CD4 TCRs extended across spike, with dominance at 160-218 and 743-854. Baseline seropositives among AZD1222 recipients totaled only five to seven. Of spike-specific TCRs, nearly half reportedly target regions left unmutated in variants.

Germline V lookup: CDR1 SGHNT, CDR2 YYREEE (reference sequence). CDR3 length: 15 residues. Between the trimmed V and J ends, which lost 0 bases and 3 bases, there was a span of 11 bases. Data came from immunoSEQ multiplex PCR; TCRdb stores just in-frame clones and leaves some out. This sample has 150,000 to 200,000 clones; around 90% occur once, and the top ten carry over 1.3%. Material: peripheral blood, obtained on day 0 of AZD1222 vaccination. The sequence was collected from an adult in good health. V gene TRBV5-4 combines with J gene TRBJ2-3, with D perhaps given as TRBD1 or TRBD2 (6 bases each). The CDR3 protein is CASSLDKGGTDTQYF. DNA of the CDR3: TGTGCCAGCAGCTTGGACAAGGGGGGAACAGATACGCAGTATTTT. Full variable domain (missing parts from reference TRBV5-4 and TRBJ2-3): ETGVTQSPTHLIKTRGQQVTLRCSSQSGHNTVSWYQQALGQGPQFIFQYYREEENGRGNFPPRFSGLQFPNYSSELNVNALELDDSALYLCASSLDKGGTDTQYFGPGTRLTVL.